This T cell receptor (beta chain) was observed in a study of patients and donors after allogeneic stem cell transplantation. Using its own MiXCR run on the RT-PCR reads, TCRdb lists one record per CDR3 protein. The data show about 960,000 distinct CDR3 sequences, 18% seen once. In germline, CDR1 is LGHNT, CDR2 FRNRAP. The CDR3 is made up of 14 amino acids. The clonotype originates from a human donor who was either an allogeneic HSCT recipient or a stem cell or donor lymphocyte infusion donor (not recorded which). It is not recorded whose cells these are; they may come from a transplant donor. The sample taken for sequencing was blood, either unsorted or a sorted T cell fraction (not recorded which). The chain couples TRBV12-5 to TRBJ2-7; D perhaps matches TRBD2 (5 bases). DNA for the CDR3: TGTGCCAGCCAAGGAGGAATAGTCTTCTACGAGCAGTACTTC. It encodes CASQGGIVFYEQYF.